This TCR beta chain was identified during a study of response to subunit inactivated influenza vaccine (dated by TCRdb to about 2018). Concerning the study at large: Deep quantitative T cell receptor repertoire profiling was used in the study to track responses to a trivalent subunit inactivated influenza vaccine.

A note on this clonotype: Its antigen is currently not known. No much larger clone exists at a distance of one base, and base qualities are not known.

Summary of the overall study and its limitations: The authors proposed that each seasonal influenza vaccination may bring in only a limited number of new T cells.

V is clipped by 4 bases and J by 3 bases, and the sequence between their germline boundaries is 13 bases long. The CDR3 has 13 amino acids, counting the end cysteine and phenylalanine. Only the CDR3 portion is preserved as DNA: 39 bases, with reading frame beginning at the first base. The germline V gene (reference sequence) specifies DFQATT as CDR1 and SNEGSKA as CDR2. Receptors were amplified or captured by RT-PCR. The reads were generated on an Illumina HiSeq 2500. TCRdb itself trimmed the public reads at Q25 with fastp, ran MiXCR and retained productive beta chains. Under each unique CDR3 protein, matching rows form one entry showing the most common genes and DNA. This sample comprises 700,000 to 900,000 distinct CDR3 sequences, 21% of them detected only once. The top ten hold roughly a tenth of the sample.

The source is a man aged 50-60 years who received an inactivated influenza vaccine. Donor details come from another sample of the same person, matched by shared clones. This receptor chain uses TRBV20-1 and TRBJ2-7; the D region possibly corresponds to TRBD1 (6 bases align). Here the sequenced sample was PBMCs from blood, taken more than 4 days after vaccination. The DNA sequence is TGCAGTGCTACGGGCCTAGGGGGCTACGAGCAGTACTTC. Its amino acids are CSATGLGGYEQYF.